This T cell receptor (beta chain) was found in a study of blood T cells in healthy people across ages. Study observations and caveats: Naive CD4+ cell counts and diversity both ran higher in long-lived than in aged donors. A roughly linear fall in TCR beta diversity per million T cells was seen with increasing age. No conclusive comparison of naive versus antigen-experienced cells was possible with unsorted PBMCs.

This CDR3 has 14 residues. The germline V gene encodes CDR1 KGHSH and CDR2 LQKENI. V was shortened by 2 bases and J by 2 bases, with 7 bases between the two germline ends. Donors were healthy Caucasian individuals from Russia aged roughly 6 to 95. A second PCR of 7 to 11 cycles used a sample-barcoded 5' primer and a J-beta primer mix. TCRdb re-called the 5' RACE reads with MiXCR, one entry per CDR3 protein. This repertoire shows roughly 800,000 distinct CDR3 sequences, approximately 35% found once; its top ten account for roughly 13%. In regard to this clonotype: The antigen is undetermined.

Sequencing was carried out using blood. The clonotype was recovered from a man aged 18 to 30 in good health. The chain is built from TRBV18 and TRBJ2-4; D gene ambiguous. CDR3 amino acids: CASSPSGTKNIQYF. The CDR3 coding sequence is TGTGCCAGCTCACCAAGTGGGACCAAAAACATTCAGTACTTC.